This passage covers 22 T cell receptor beta chains from one sample sequenced in a study of blood T cell repertoires in COVID-19. Repertoires were generated with immunoSEQ multiplex PCR, while TCRdb's copy carries only in-frame clones and drops some. The sample has approximately 80,000 clones, around 80% seen once; the top ten hold 8% to 13%. Sequencing used peripheral blood. All receptors come from a man aged 60 to 69 with acute or convalescent COVID-19.

The chain carries TRBV5-6 and TRBJ2-4; D gene ambiguous. There are 11 residues in the CDR3. Germline V lookup: CDR1 SGHDT, CDR2 YYEEEE. Trimming cost V 5 bases and J 5 bases, with 5 bases left between them. Written as DNA, the CDR3 is TGTGCCAGCAGTATCGAAAACATTCAGTACTTC. This encodes CASSIENIQYF.

The genes are TRBV3-1 (or the pseudogene TRBV3-2) and TRBJ1-6, with 8 bases lining up with TRBD1. CDR3 length: 17 residues. The junction had 13 bases not matched to a gene; V was cut back by 5 bases and J by 7 bases. Germline V gene sequence: CDR1 LGHDT, CDR2 YNNKEL (reference sequence). This CDR3 reads CASSSLDRGQWNSPLHF. Written as DNA, the CDR3 is TGTGCCAGCAGCTCACTAGACAGGGGCCAGTGGAATTCACCCCTCCACTTT.

This clone was found once. This chain connects TRBV7-9 to TRBJ2-1, with D unresolved. The CDR3 contains 12 residues. Trimming left V 2 bases short and J 10 bases short, with 9 bases between. Germline V gene sequence: CDR1 SEHNR, CDR2 FQNEAQ (reference sequence). The CDR3 protein is CASSLIEREQFF. DNA of the CDR3: TGTGCCAGCAGCTTAATTGAACGGGAGCAGTTCTTC.

This chain joins TRBV15 and TRBJ1-3; D gene uncertain. There are 13 residues in the CDR3. Per germline, CDR1 LNHNV and CDR2 YYDKDF (reference sequence). Trimming left V 3 bases short and J 5 bases short, with 8 bases between. The CDR3 spells CATSRGRRNTIYF. In DNA, the CDR3 is TGTGCCACCAGCAGGGGGAGAAGAAACACCATATATTTT.

The chain recombines TRBV11-3 with TRBJ2-3, with D maybe TRBD2 (6 bases). V was trimmed by 3 bases and J by 3 bases, leaving 10 bases between them. Germline V gene sequence: CDR1 SGHNT, CDR2 YENEEA. CDR3 length equals 14 residues. Written as DNA, the CDR3 is TGTGCCAGCAGCTTCGGGAGTTCGACAGATACGCAGTATTTT. Translation: CASSFGSSTDTQYF. Based on the CDR3 plus reference TRBV11-3 and TRBJ2-3, the full variable domain is EAGVVQSPRYKIIEKKQPVAFWCNPISGHNTLYWYLQNLGQGPELLIRYENEEAVDDSQLPKDRFSAERLKGVDSTLKIQPAELGDSAVYLCASSFGSSTDTQYFGPGTRLTVL.

In DNA, the CDR3 is TGTGCCAGCAGTTTGGCGACCGGGCAGGGGCCCCAGCATTTT. Its translation is CASSLATGQGPQHF. The chain couples TRBV28 to TRBJ1-5, with TRBD1 as a possible D gene (5 bases). V was cut by 3 bases and J by 9 bases, with 15 bases left in between. Germline V gene sequence: CDR1 MDHEN, CDR2 SYDVKM. CDR3 length equals 14 residues.

The chain recombines TRBV4-1 with TRBJ2-3, with 9 bases identical to TRBD2. The junction had 11 bases not matched to a gene; V was cut back by 4 bases and J by 0 bases. Germline V gene data show CDR1 as MGHRA and CDR2 as YSYEKL. The CDR3 runs to 18 residues. CDR3 sequence (DNA): TGCGCCAGCAGCCGTTCCTTTGGCGGGAGGGAGAGCACAGATACGCAGTATTTT. As protein: CASSRSFGGRESTDTQYF.

The chain is built from TRBV3-1 (or the pseudogene TRBV3-2) and TRBJ1-6; the D gene is possibly TRBD1 (6 bases). V was shortened by 0 bases and J by 8 bases, with 11 bases between the two germline ends. The CDR3 has 15 residues. Germline V CDR1 and CDR2: LGHDT, YNNKEL (reference sequence). CDR3 sequence: CASSQDKDRDSPLHF. In DNA, the CDR3 is TGTGCCAGCAGCCAAGACAAGGACAGAGATTCACCCCTCCACTTT.

The CDR3 spells CASSVVSGSYGYTF. CDR3 sequence (DNA): TGTGCCAGCAGCGTAGTAAGCGGCAGTTATGGCTACACCTTC. The gene calls are TRBV9 and TRBJ1-2; D is undetermined. Trimming took 0 bases from V and 5 from J, leaving 11 bases between them. Germline CDR1 SGDLS, CDR2 YYNGEE. The CDR3 contains 14 residues.

The chain combines TRBV5-4 with TRBJ2-5; a possible D gene is TRBD2 (7 bases). Germline V gene data show CDR1 as SGHNT and CDR2 as YYREEE (reference sequence). Deletions cut 3 bases from V and 3 bases from J, with 15 bases between. The CDR3 consists of 15 residues. The CDR3 nucleotides read TGTGCCAGCAGCTCCGGGGGGCTAAATGAAGAGACCCAGTACTTC. This codes for CASSSGGLNEETQYF.

This clone was seen only a few times. The rearrangement joins TRBV5-1 to TRBJ1-2; 9 positions agree with TRBD1. V lost 0 bases and J lost 8; bases outside the gene matches: 5. The CDR3 totals 14 residues. Germline values: CDR1 SGHRS, CDR2 YFSETQ. CDR3 region: CASSLEGQGSGYTF. The CDR3 nucleotides are TGCGCCAGCAGCTTGGAGGGACAGGGTAGCGGCTACACCTTC.

The chain uses TRBV7-8 and TRBJ1-6; 10 bases are shared with TRBD1. CDR1 is SGHVS and CDR2 is FQNEAQ in the germline V gene. This CDR3 region has 17 residues. The V segment lost 6 bases and the J segment 0 bases; nucleotides outside the gene matches: 5. CDR3 protein: CASSTDRGSSYNSPLHF. DNA for the CDR3: TGTGCCAGCAGTACGGACAGGGGGAGCTCCTATAATTCACCCCTCCACTTT.

The V gene is TRBV2, the J gene TRBJ2-1, with TRBD2 matching 8 bases. Losses at the gene ends were 8 bases for V and 4 bases for J; bases not matched to a gene: 7. The CDR3 is made up of 14 amino acids. The germline V gene has CDR1 SNHLY and CDR2 FYNNEI. CDR3: CASLSSGNYNEQFF. The CDR3 DNA reads TGTGCCAGCCTGAGTAGCGGGAATTACAATGAGCAGTTCTTC.

The chain is built from TRBV12-3 or TRBV12-4 and TRBJ1-1, with 8 bases that match TRBD1. V gave up 6 bases and J gave up 9 bases; unmatched junction bases: 3. The CDR3 totals 11 residues. CDR3 loop: CASSSRGQAFF. For the CDR3, the DNA is TGTGCCAGCAGCTCCAGGGGGCAAGCTTTCTTT.

This sequence joins TRBV2 and TRBJ1-3; maybe TRBD1 (5 bases). This CDR3 contains 12 residues. V lost 4 bases and J lost 4, with 5 bases in between. CDR1 is SNHLY, CDR2 FYNNEI, per germline. The CDR3 DNA follows: TGTGCCAGCAGTGGACAGGGAAACACCATATATTTT. This translates into CASSGQGNTIYF.

As regards this clone: Compared with germline, one end of the junction differs, possibly owing to a read error. V gene TRBV12-3 or TRBV12-4 combines with J gene TRBJ1-2; D call uncertain. The CDR3 is 9 residues long. CDR3 sequence reads: CASSPSEDF. In DNA, the CDR3 is TGTGCCAGCAGCCCCTCTGAGGACTTC.

V usage is TRBV6-5 and J usage is TRBJ2-7; 7 nucleotides match TRBD1. The CDR3 extends over 14 amino acids. CDR1 is MNHEY, CDR2 SVGAGI, per germline. V dropped 7 bases and J dropped 3; count of bases not matched to a gene: 9. In nucleotides, the CDR3 is TGTGCCAGCATCCAGACAGGGACAAACTACGAGCAGTACTTC. It codes for CASIQTGTNYEQYF.

V usage is TRBV12-3 or TRBV12-4 and J usage is TRBJ1-1; D is undetermined. CDR3 length: 12 residues. The ends were cut back, 7 bases at V and 0 bases at J, with 6 bases in the middle. The DNA for the CDR3 is TGTGCCAGCACCCGTATGAACACTGAAGCTTTCTTT. Amino acids: CASTRMNTEAFF.

V usage is TRBV19 and J usage is TRBJ2-2; TRBD1 aligns across 12 bases. The CDR3 is 15 residues long. The germline CDR1 and CDR2 sequences are LNHDA and SQIVND (reference sequence). V trimming: 5 bases; J trimming: 8 bases; junction bases outside the gene matches: 6. The CDR3 region is CASSLGQGARGELFF. The CDR3 coding sequence is TGTGCCAGTAGTTTGGGACAGGGGGCGAGAGGGGAGCTGTTTTTT.

The chain employs TRBV6-5 and TRBJ1-1; D remains ambiguous. The V end was cut by 0 bases, the J end by 7 bases, with 6 bases between. The length of the CDR3 is 12 residues. CDR1 and CDR2 from the germline V gene are MNHEY and SVGAGI. This chain's CDR3 is CASSYSGVEAFF. The DNA for the CDR3 is TGTGCCAGCAGTTACTCCGGGGTTGAAGCTTTCTTT.

The genes are TRBV7-2 and TRBJ1-2; 7 positions match TRBD1. Germline CDR1 is SGHTA and CDR2 is FQGNSA. The CDR3 extends over 13 amino acids. V was pared by 5 bases and J by 7 bases, with 7 bases of the junction left unmatched. This CDR3 is CASSTGVQSGYTF. The CDR3 DNA is TGTGCCAGCAGCACAGGGGTTCAAAGTGGCTACACCTTC. The full variable domain, rest sourced from reference TRBV7-2 and TRBJ1-2, is GAGVSQSPSNKVTEKGKDVELRCDPISGHTALYWYRQSLGQGLEFLIYFQGNSAPDKSGLPSDRFSAERTGGSVSTLTIQRTQQEDSAVYLCASSTGVQSGYTFGSGTRLTVV.

Notes on this clone: This sample also contains other DNA sequences that code for the same CDR3. The V and J genes are TRBV6-5 and TRBJ1-5; TRBD1 matches 7 bases. The CDR3 runs 13 residues. The ends lost 6 bases at V and 4 bases at J; junction bases unmatched: 3. The germline CDR1 and CDR2 sequences are MNHEY and SVGAGI. CDR3 in DNA: TGTGCCAGCAGAGGGGACAGTAATCAGCCCCAGCATTTT. Its protein product is CASRGDSNQPQHF.